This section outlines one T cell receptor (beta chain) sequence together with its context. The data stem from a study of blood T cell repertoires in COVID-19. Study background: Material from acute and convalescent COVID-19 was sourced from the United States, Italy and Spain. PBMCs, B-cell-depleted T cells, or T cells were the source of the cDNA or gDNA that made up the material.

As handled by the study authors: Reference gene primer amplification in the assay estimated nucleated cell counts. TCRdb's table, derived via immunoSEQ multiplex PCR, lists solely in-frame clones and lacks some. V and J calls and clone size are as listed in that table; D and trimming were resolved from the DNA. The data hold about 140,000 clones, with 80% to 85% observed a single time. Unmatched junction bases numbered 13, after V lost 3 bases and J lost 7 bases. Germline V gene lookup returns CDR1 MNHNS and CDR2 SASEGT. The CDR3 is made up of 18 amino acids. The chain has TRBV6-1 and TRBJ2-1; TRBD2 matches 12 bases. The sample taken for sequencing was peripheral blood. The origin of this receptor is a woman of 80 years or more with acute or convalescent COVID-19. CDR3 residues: CASSDWASGRAFFNEQFF. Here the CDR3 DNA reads TGTGCCAGCAGTGATTGGGCTAGCGGGAGGGCCTTCTTTAATGAGCAGTTCTTC.